The 9 T cell receptor beta chains below come from one sample, sequenced in a study of blood T cell repertoires in COVID-19. Profiling relied on immunoSEQ multiplex PCR, and the TCRdb table lists in-frame clones only, not all of them. The data show around 150,000 clones, 77% seen once. The sequencing input was peripheral blood. These receptor sequences come from a man in his sixties or seventies with acute or convalescent COVID-19.

The count of this clone is one. J is TRBJ2-7 and V is TRBV5-8, with D possibly matching TRBD1 (5 bases). Trimming removed 1 base at V and 3 bases at J, with 14 bases between. The CDR3 contains 15 residues. Germline V gene sequence: CDR1 SGHTS, CDR2 YDEGEE. CDR3 region: CASSLYDSNDYEQYF. The CDR3 DNA reads as TGTGCCAGCAGCTTGTATGACAGTAATGACTACGAGCAGTACTTC.

The gene calls are TRBV20-1 and TRBJ1-1; D unresolved. The germline gives CDR1 DFQATT, CDR2 SNEGSKA (reference sequence). The CDR3 is 10 residues long. Trimming pared 7 bases from V and 4 bases from J, leaving 7 bases between. Written as DNA, the CDR3 is TGCAGTGTACGGGGCACTGAAGCTTTCTTT. Protein sequence: CSVRGTEAFF.

CDR3 in amino acids: CASRTTTTGASGYTF. CDR3 DNA: TGTGCCAGCCGAACCACCACGACAGGGGCCAGTGGCTACACCTTC. This sequence joins TRBV25-1 and TRBJ1-2; 8 nucleotides line up with TRBD1. Germline-derived CDR1 and CDR2 are MGHDK and SYGVNS. This CDR3 comprises 15 residues. Losses at the gene ends were 8 bases for V and 7 bases for J; bases not matched to a gene: 15.

This rearrangement joins TRBV5-1 to TRBJ2-3; D remains ambiguous. Trimming removed 0 bases from V and 2 bases from J, with 7 bases in between. CDR3 length equals 14 residues. Germline values: CDR1 SGHRS, CDR2 YFSETQ. CDR3 coding DNA: TGCGCCAGCAGCTTGGATTGGGCCACAGATACGCAGTATTTT. Translating it yields CASSLDWATDTQYF. The whole variable domain, filled in from reference TRBV5-1 and TRBJ2-3, reads KAGVTQTPRYLIKTRGQQVTLSCSPISGHRSVSWYQQTPGQGLQFLFEYFSETQRNKGNFPGRFSGRQFSNSRSEMNVSTLELGDSALYLCASSLDWATDTQYFGPGTRLTVL.

This clone was observed a handful of times. The chain uses TRBV28 and TRBJ2-7, with unresolved D. Trimming removed 9 bases from V and 1 base from J, with 16 bases in between. Germline V gives CDR1 MDHEN, CDR2 SYDVKM. The CDR3 covers 14 residues. The CDR3 reads CASPKPGSSYEQYF. CDR3 nucleotide sequence: TGTGCCAGTCCAAAACCCGGGTCATCCTACGAGCAGTACTTC.

The rearrangement uses TRBV18 and TRBJ2-5; 9 bases agree with TRBD1. Unmatched junction bases numbered 3, after V lost 2 bases and J lost 5 bases. The CDR3 loop spans 14 amino acids. The germline gives CDR1 KGHSH, CDR2 LQKENI. Here the CDR3 DNA reads TGTGCCAGCTCACCAGGGACAGGGCATGAGACCCAGTACTTC. Protein product: CASSPGTGHETQYF.

The genes are TRBV19 and TRBJ1-5, with D unclear. Between the trimmed V and J ends, which lost 3 bases and 7 bases, there was a span of 13 bases. Germline CDR1 LNHDA, CDR2 SQIVND (reference sequence). The CDR3 is 14 amino acids. CDR3 coding DNA: TGTGCCAGTAGTATTACGGGGAGCGGGCAGCCCCAGCATTTT. Translated: CASSITGSGQPQHF. Combining the CDR3 with reference TRBV19 and TRBJ1-5 gives the whole variable domain DGGITQSPKYLFRKEGQNVTLSCEQNLNHDAMYWYRQDPGQGLRLIYYSQIVNDFQKGDIAEGYSVSREKKESFPLTVTSAQKNPTAFYLCASSITGSGQPQHFGDGTRLSIL.

The chain employs TRBV5-1 and TRBJ2-3, with 11 nucleotides matching TRBD2. Germline V gene data show CDR1 as SGHRS and CDR2 as YFSETQ. The CDR3 is 16 residues long. Trimming removed 4 bases from V and 1 base from J; junction bases left unmatched: 5. The CDR3 sequence: CASSVSGGAGTDTQYF. CDR3 in DNA: TGCGCCAGCAGCGTTAGCGGGGGGGCGGGCACAGATACGCAGTATTTT.

In DNA, the CDR3 is TGTGCCAGCAGTGAATTAAGGGGGAATGGCTACACCTTC. It yields the protein CASSELRGNGYTF. This chain connects TRBV6-1 to TRBJ1-2; weak D call: TRBD1 (6 bases). CDR1 MNHNS and CDR2 SASEGT come from the germline V gene. This CDR3 has 13 amino acids. With 2 bases removed from V and 6 bases from J, the gap between germline ends came to 10 bases.